A selection of T cell receptor beta chains follows, all from one sample in a study of shared clonotypes between healthy human individuals. Data came from immunoSEQ multiplex PCR; TCRdb stores just in-frame clones and leaves some out. This sample has around 1.9 million clones; roughly 91% occur once, and the top ten carry 1.5% to 2%. The sequencing input was naive CD8+ T cells from PBMCs. All receptors derive from a man aged 18 to 29 in good health. Some clones in this sample may be carry-over from other donors' samples. The CDR3 runs from the conserved cysteine through the conserved F or W. The D gene is left open where the match is weak. Clone sizes are given selectively: once, few, many, or a class where the clone is expanded.

D gene: TRBD2; J gene: TRBJ2-1; V gene: TRBV5-1; clone size: .; CDR3 protein: CASSLGGGPAVF; CDR3 DNA: TGCGCCAGCAGCTTGGGGGGAGGGCCCGCGGTCTTC
D gene: .; J gene: TRBJ2-2; V gene: TRBV27; clone size: .; CDR3 protein: CASSLPHLSGNTGELFF; CDR3 DNA: TGTGCCAGCAGTCTGCCTCATCTTAGCGGGAACACCGGGGAGCTGTTTTTT
D gene: TRBD1; J gene: TRBJ1-2; V gene: TRBV10-2; clone size: .; CDR3 protein: CASNPTGNHGYTF; CDR3 DNA: TGCGCCAGCAACCCGACAGGGAACCATGGCTACACCTTC
D gene: .; J gene: TRBJ2-3; V gene: TRBV30; clone size: .; CDR3 protein: CAWSVLGATDTQYF; CDR3 DNA: TGTGCCTGGAGTGTACTAGGGGCCACAGATACGCAGTATTTT
D gene: .; J gene: TRBJ2-7; V gene: TRBV7-2; clone size: .; CDR3 protein: CASSLGLGFSYEQYF; CDR3 DNA: TGTGCCAGCAGCTTAGGATTAGGGTTTTCCTACGAGCAGTACTTC
D gene: .; J gene: TRBJ1-2; V gene: TRBV29-1; clone size: .; CDR3 protein: CSVEGTFLNYGYTF; CDR3 DNA: TGCAGCGTCGAGGGGACTTTTCTTAACTATGGCTACACCTTC
D gene: TRBD2; J gene: TRBJ2-7; V gene: TRBV27; clone size: .; CDR3 protein: CASSLTSGYEQYF; CDR3 DNA: TGTGCCAGCAGTCTGACTAGCGGGTACGAGCAGTACTTC
D gene: .; J gene: TRBJ1-3; V gene: TRBV5-4; clone size: .; CDR3 protein: CASSSLGGDTIYF; CDR3 DNA: TGTGCCAGCAGCTCCCTGGGGGGAGACACCATATATTTT
D gene: .; J gene: TRBJ2-2; V gene: TRBV29-1; clone size: once; CDR3 protein: CSASVSGELFF; CDR3 DNA: TGCAGCGCGAGTGTCTCCGGGGAGCTGTTTTTT
D gene: TRBD1; J gene: TRBJ2-3; V gene: TRBV28; clone size: once; CDR3 protein: CASRSIQGDSTDTQYF; CDR3 DNA: TGTGCCAGCAGATCTATACAGGGGGACAGCACAGATACGCAGTATTTT
D gene: .; J gene: TRBJ1-1; V gene: TRBV7-9; clone size: few; CDR3 protein: CASSPGPNTEAFF; CDR3 DNA: TGTGCCAGCAGCCCAGGACCGAACACTGAAGCTTTCTTT
D gene: TRBD2; J gene: TRBJ2-7; V gene: TRBV7-6; clone size: .; CDR3 protein: CASSRGLASHEQYF; CDR3 DNA: TGTGCCAGCAGCCGGGGACTAGCTTCCCACGAGCAGTACTTC
D gene: TRBD1; J gene: TRBJ2-2; V gene: TRBV28; clone size: once; CDR3 protein: CASSYDRGQGETGELFF; CDR3 DNA: TGTGCCAGCAGTTACGACAGGGGGCAAGGGGAAACCGGGGAGCTGTTTTTT
D gene: .; J gene: TRBJ2-1; V gene: TRBV4-3; clone size: .; CDR3 protein: CASSSGAGFLNEQFF; CDR3 DNA: TGCGCCAGCAGCTCAGGCGCAGGGTTTCTCAATGAGCAGTTCTTC
D gene: TRBD2; J gene: TRBJ2-2; V gene: TRBV9; clone size: .; CDR3 protein: CASSSPSGTNTGELFF; CDR3 DNA: TGTGCCAGCAGCTCTCCTAGCGGGACGAACACCGGGGAGCTGTTTTTT
D gene: .; J gene: TRBJ1-5; V gene: TRBV19; clone size: few; CDR3 protein: CASSPRVDSNQPQHF; CDR3 DNA: TGTGCCAGTAGTCCTAGGGTTGATAGCAATCAGCCCCAGCATTTT
D gene: .; J gene: TRBJ2-4; V gene: TRBV5-3; clone size: .; CDR3 protein: CARSLAPRHIQYF; CDR3 DNA: TGTGCCAGAAGCTTGGCCCCGAGACACATTCAGTACTTC
D gene: TRBD1; J gene: TRBJ2-6; V gene: TRBV4-3; clone size: once; CDR3 protein: CASSQDGGQILYSGANVLTF; CDR3 DNA: TGCGCCAGCAGCCAAGATGGGGGACAGATTTTATACTCTGGGGCCAACGTCCTGACTTTC
D gene: .; J gene: TRBJ1-2; V gene: TRBV14; clone size: .; CDR3 protein: CASSQELWRRGYGYTF; CDR3 DNA: TGTGCCAGCAGCCAAGAACTGTGGAGGCGAGGGTATGGCTACACCTTC
D gene: TRBD1; J gene: TRBJ2-7; V gene: TRBV7-9; clone size: once; CDR3 protein: CASSWADRVGYEQYF; CDR3 DNA: TGTGCCAGCAGCTGGGCGGACAGGGTGGGCTACGAGCAGTACTTC
D gene: .; J gene: TRBJ1-1; V gene: TRBV5-1; clone size: .; CDR3 protein: CASSLGRQTNTEAFF; CDR3 DNA: TGCGCCAGCAGCTTGGGTCGGCAGACGAACACTGAAGCTTTCTTT
D gene: TRBD2; J gene: TRBJ2-3; V gene: TRBV27; clone size: .; CDR3 protein: CASSWGLAVLWDTQYF; CDR3 DNA: TGTGCCAGCAGTTGGGGACTAGCGGTTTTATGGGATACGCAGTATTTT
D gene: .; J gene: TRBJ2-1; V gene: TRBV9; clone size: .; CDR3 protein: CASSVEAGMGTDEQFF; CDR3 DNA: TGTGCCAGCAGCGTCGAAGCCGGTATGGGTACGGATGAGCAGTTCTTC
D gene: .; J gene: TRBJ1-1; V gene: TRBV29-1; clone size: .; CDR3 protein: CSVIDRQNTEAFF; CDR3 DNA: TGCAGCGTTATCGACAGACAGAACACTGAAGCTTTCTTT
D gene: .; J gene: TRBJ1-2; V gene: TRBV9; clone size: .; CDR3 protein: CASSAPGTPYGYTF; CDR3 DNA: TGTGCCAGCAGCGCTCCCGGGACGCCCTATGGCTACACCTTC
D gene: .; J gene: TRBJ1-5; V gene: TRBV28; clone size: .; CDR3 protein: CASSLRDSSNQPQHF; CDR3 DNA: TGTGCCAGCAGTTTGAGGGACTCGAGCAATCAGCCCCAGCATTTT
D gene: .; J gene: TRBJ2-1; V gene: TRBV7-9; clone size: .; CDR3 protein: CASSSSSEQFF; CDR3 DNA: TGTGCCAGCAGCTCTTCTAGTGAGCAGTTCTTC
D gene: .; J gene: TRBJ2-7; V gene: TRBV7-9; clone size: .; CDR3 protein: CASSWEAGGGNEQYF; CDR3 DNA: TGTGCCAGCAGCTGGGAAGCCGGCGGTGGGAATGAGCAGTACTTC
D gene: TRBD1; J gene: TRBJ1-1; V gene: TRBV19; clone size: .; CDR3 protein: CASSMAGTGEPTEAFF; CDR3 DNA: TGTGCCAGTAGTATGGCCGGGACAGGGGAACCAACAGAAGCTTTCTTT
D gene: .; J gene: TRBJ2-7; V gene: TRBV5-1; clone size: .; CDR3 protein: CASSLVGYEQYF; CDR3 DNA: TGCGCCAGCAGCTTGGTGGGTTACGAGCAGTACTTC
D gene: TRBD2; J gene: TRBJ2-1; V gene: TRBV9; clone size: .; CDR3 protein: CASSVKLAGYNEQFF; CDR3 DNA: TGTGCCAGCAGCGTAAAACTAGCGGGATACAATGAGCAGTTCTTC
D gene: TRBD1; J gene: TRBJ2-5; V gene: TRBV28; clone size: .; CDR3 protein: CAGSLRTGALYF; CDR3 DNA: TGTGCCGGCAGTTTACGGACAGGGGCCCTATACTTC
D gene: .; J gene: TRBJ2-1; V gene: TRBV7-8; clone size: once; CDR3 protein: CASRGGLEQFF; CDR3 DNA: TGTGCCAGCAGGGGGGGACTTGAGCAGTTCTTC